A single TCR beta chain is shown here with its context. The ends were cut back, 0 bases at V and 0 bases at J, with 12 bases in the middle. From germline, CDR1 is LGHDT and CDR2 YNNKEL (reference sequence). The CDR3 has 16 amino acids. For the second PCR, which ran for 7 to 11 cycles, a sample-barcoded 5' primer and a J-beta primer mix were used. Carrying 12 random nucleotides, a template-switch adaptor labeled each individual cDNA molecule. One entry per CDR3 protein, called by TCRdb with MiXCR from the 5' RACE reads. The repertoire holds approximately 2,000,000 distinct CDR3 sequences, with 39% as singletons. The sample comes from a study of blood T cells in healthy people across ages.

The sample consisted of blood. The TCR was taken from a human donor in good health. V usage is TRBV3-1 and J usage is TRBJ2-7; a weak D match, TRBD1 (5 bases). CDR3 nucleotides: TGTGCCAGCAGCCAAGAACTGGGGCCGTACTCCTACGAGCAGTACTTC. The encoded protein is CASSQELGPYSYEQYF.